A selection of T cell receptor beta chains follows, all from one sample in a study of blood T cell repertoires in COVID-19. Measured with immunoSEQ multiplex PCR; TCRdb has only the in-frame clones, and not every one. The sample lists about 180,000 clones, around 85% occurring once. Source material: PBMCs or T cells enriched from blood (not recorded which). The source of these receptors is a man in his forties who had recovered from COVID-19. Each CDR3 is given with its conserved first and last residue. Fields, in order: D gene, V gene, clone size, J gene, CDR3 protein, CDR3 DNA. A D gene is named only where the DNA matches it firmly. Some rows have no size entry. The others give once, few or many, or a class for an expanded clone.

D: TRBD2; V: TRBV2; size: -; J: TRBJ2-7; CDR3: CAQAGVTSYEQYF; DNA: TGTGCCCAGGCGGGAGTTACCTCCTACGAGCAGTACTTC
D: -; V: TRBV28; size: few; J: TRBJ2-7; CDR3: CASSSDTIRGGIYEQYF; DNA: TGTGCCAGCAGTTCCGATACAATCAGGGGTGGGATCTACGAGCAGTACTTC
D: TRBD2; V: TRBV9; size: -; J: TRBJ2-3; CDR3: CASSVEGLAGVSGTDTQYF; DNA: TGTGCCAGCAGCGTAGAAGGATTAGCGGGAGTTTCTGGCACAGATACGCAGTATTTT
D: -; V: TRBV10-1; size: once; J: TRBJ2-1; CDR3: CASSESIQAAGSYNEQFF; DNA: TGCGCCAGCAGTGAGTCGATACAGGCCGCCGGCTCCTACAATGAGCAGTTCTTC
D: -; V: TRBV12-5; size: once; J: TRBJ2-5; CDR3: CASVPQGWETQYF; DNA: TGTGCTAGTGTTCCACAGGGATGGGAGACCCAGTACTTC
D: TRBD1; V: TRBV30; size: -; J: TRBJ2-7; CDR3: CACTGVGYEQYF; DNA: TGTGCCTGTACAGGGGTCGGGTACGAGCAGTACTTC
D: TRBD1; V: TRBV2; size: -; J: TRBJ1-5; CDR3: CASTDNPGQGRPQHF; DNA: TGTGCCAGCACAGACAATCCGGGACAGGGACGGCCCCAGCATTTT
D: TRBD1; V: TRBV7-9; size: -; J: TRBJ1-1; CDR3: CASSLDHQGTAAFF; DNA: TGTGCCAGCAGCTTAGACCACCAGGGGACAGCGGCTTTCTTT
D: -; V: TRBV10-3; size: -; J: TRBJ1-1; CDR3: CAISDRLNTEAFF; DNA: TGTGCCATCAGTGACAGGCTTAACACTGAAGCTTTCTTT
D: -; V: TRBV7-3; size: once; J: TRBJ2-2; CDR3: CASSLTHQGREELFF; DNA: TGTGCCAGCAGCTTAACACATCAGGGGCGCGAGGAGCTGTTTTTT
D: -; V: TRBV28; size: -; J: TRBJ2-7; CDR3: CASQTSPTYEQYF; DNA: TGTGCCAGCCAGACTAGTCCTACCTACGAGCAGTACTTC
D: TRBD1; V: TRBV2; size: -; J: TRBJ1-5; CDR3: CASSRKGAAYSNQPQHF; DNA: TGTGCCAGCAGTCGGAAGGGGGCTGCATATAGCAATCAGCCCCAGCATTTT
D: TRBD1; V: TRBV14; size: few; J: TRBJ1-1; CDR3: CASSHGTANTEAFF; DNA: TGTGCCAGCAGCCACGGGACAGCCAACACTGAAGCTTTCTTT
D: -; V: TRBV12-3/TRBV12-4; size: -; J: TRBJ1-1; CDR3: CASRNTGNTEAFF; DNA: TGTGCCAGCAGAAATACAGGTAACACTGAAGCTTTCTTT
D: -; V: TRBV7-8; size: -; J: TRBJ1-2; CDR3: CASSLSLAYRFYTF; DNA: TGTGCCAGCAGCTTATCGCTGGCCTACAGGTTCTACACCTTC
D: TRBD2; V: TRBV6-1; size: -; J: TRBJ2-3; CDR3: CASSAQVAGTTDTQYF; DNA: TGTGCCAGCAGTGCGCAGGTAGCGGGGACTACAGATACGCAGTATTTT
D: -; V: TRBV27; size: -; J: TRBJ2-5; CDR3: CASRIQGGRAETQYF; DNA: TGTGCCAGCAGAATTCAGGGCGGCAGGGCCGAGACCCAGTACTTC
D: -; V: TRBV30; size: -; J: TRBJ1-2; CDR3: CAFDRDLYGYTF; DNA: TGTGCCTTCGACAGAGACCTCTATGGCTACACCTTC
D: TRBD1; V: TRBV7-3; size: -; J: TRBJ2-3; CDR3: CASSSRGLTGDTQYF; DNA: TGTGCCAGCAGCTCGAGGGGGCTTACAGGGGATACGCAGTATTTT
D: -; V: TRBV10-3; size: few; J: TRBJ1-5; CDR3: CAISLRGSNQPQHF; DNA: TGTGCCATCAGTCTCAGGGGAAGCAATCAGCCCCAGCATTTT
D: -; V: TRBV6-5; size: -; J: TRBJ2-7; CDR3: CASTRRGPYEQYF; DNA: TGTGCCAGCACACGGCGGGGACCCTACGAGCAGTACTTC
D: TRBD1; V: TRBV10-2; size: -; J: TRBJ1-5; CDR3: CASRGGTGINQPQHF; DNA: TGCGCCAGCAGGGGCGGGACAGGGATTAATCAGCCCCAGCATTTT
D: -; V: TRBV19; size: -; J: TRBJ2-1; CDR3: CASSIGSSHNEQFF; DNA: TGTGCCAGTAGTATAGGCAGTTCCCACAATGAGCAGTTCTTC
D: TRBD1; V: TRBV30; size: -; J: TRBJ1-1; CDR3: CAWSVGGLNTEAFF; DNA: TGTGCCTGGAGTGTAGGGGGCTTGAACACTGAAGCTTTCTTT
D: -; V: TRBV25-1; size: -; J: TRBJ2-1; CDR3: CASSDRGQGHYNEQFF; DNA: TGTGCCAGCAGTGATCGCGGCCAGGGCCACTACAATGAGCAGTTCTTC
D: TRBD1; V: TRBV25-1; size: -; J: TRBJ1-4; CDR3: CASSDPFLDRGLYEKLFF; DNA: TGTGCCAGCAGTGATCCCTTCCTTGACAGGGGGCTTTACGAAAAACTGTTTTTT
D: TRBD2; V: TRBV19; size: -; J: TRBJ2-3; CDR3: CASSWGGSGDTQYF; DNA: TGTGCCAGTAGTTGGGGAGGGAGTGGGGATACGCAGTATTTT
D: TRBD1; V: TRBV30; size: -; J: TRBJ2-7; CDR3: CAWTFGDRAYEQYF; DNA: TGTGCCTGGACCTTCGGGGACAGGGCCTACGAGCAGTACTTC
D: -; V: TRBV18; size: -; J: TRBJ2-7; CDR3: CASSSGVHYEQYF; DNA: TGTGCCAGCTCCTCCGGGGTCCACTACGAGCAGTACTTC
D: TRBD1; V: TRBV28; size: -; J: TRBJ2-6; CDR3: CASSLQRDRGANVLTF; DNA: TGTGCCAGCAGTCTCCAACGGGACAGGGGGGCCAACGTCCTGACTTTC
D: TRBD1; V: TRBV10-3; size: -; J: TRBJ1-2; CDR3: CAIGTGGYGGYTF; DNA: TGTGCCATCGGCACAGGGGGGTATGGGGGCTACACCTTC
D: -; V: TRBV6-1; size: -; J: TRBJ1-5; CDR3: CASSETEHNQPQHF; DNA: TGTGCCAGCAGTGAGACAGAACACAATCAGCCCCAGCATTTT
D: -; V: TRBV21-1; size: -; J: TRBJ2-1; CDR3: CASSKEDGRSSYNEQFF; DNA: TGTGCCAGCAGCAAAGAGGACGGGAGGAGCTCCTACAATGAGCAGTTCTTC
D: -; V: TRBV27; size: -; J: TRBJ2-2; CDR3: CASSFEGFGPGNTGELFF; DNA: -
D: -; V: TRBV19; size: few; J: TRBJ2-1; CDR3: CASRYEGGAYNEQFF; DNA: TGTGCCAGTAGATATGAGGGGGGGGCCTACAATGAGCAGTTCTTC
D: TRBD1; V: TRBV28; size: -; J: TRBJ1-2; CDR3: CASTRDRRPNYGYTF; DNA: TGTGCCAGCACTCGGGACAGGCGACCTAACTATGGCTACACCTTC
D: -; V: TRBV30; size: -; J: TRBJ2-7; CDR3: CAWKQGSYEQYF; DNA: TGTGCCTGGAAACAGGGTTCGTACGAGCAGTACTTC
D: -; V: TRBV20-1; size: -; J: TRBJ2-7; CDR3: CSARRDNEQYF; DNA: TGCAGTGCTCGCAGGGATAACGAGCAGTACTTC
D: TRBD1; V: TRBV6-5; size: -; J: TRBJ1-1; CDR3: CASSDRGGTEAFF; DNA: TGTGCCAGCAGCGACAGGGGGGGCACTGAAGCTTTCTTT
D: -; V: TRBV6-1; size: -; J: TRBJ1-1; CDR3: CASSEYNTEAFF; DNA: TGTGCCAGCAGTGAATATAACACTGAAGCTTTCTTT
D: -; V: TRBV6-2/TRBV6-3; size: -; J: TRBJ1-5; CDR3: CASSYSSAANQPQHF; DNA: TGTGCCAGCAGTTACTCGAGCGCAGCAAATCAGCCCCAGCATTTT
D: TRBD1; V: TRBV18; size: -; J: TRBJ1-1; CDR3: CASSPRGRQGTEAFF; DNA: TGTGCCAGCTCACCAAGGGGACGACAGGGCACTGAAGCTTTCTTT
D: TRBD2; V: TRBV9; size: -; J: TRBJ2-1; CDR3: CASSAPGGSSYNEQFF; DNA: TGTGCCAGCAGCGCCCCGGGGGGGAGCTCCTACAATGAGCAGTTCTTC
D: TRBD1; V: TRBV7-8; size: few; J: TRBJ1-1; CDR3: CASSFSTGGYEAFF; DNA: TGTGCCAGCAGCTTCTCGACAGGGGGGTATGAAGCTTTCTTT
D: -; V: TRBV7-9; size: -; J: TRBJ2-7; CDR3: CASSRFEGWVAYEQYF; DNA: TGTGCCAGCAGCCGGTTTGAGGGATGGGTGGCCTACGAGCAGTACTTC
D: -; V: TRBV5-1; size: -; J: TRBJ2-3; CDR3: CASSLGRGTDTQYF; DNA: TGCGCCAGCAGCCTTGGACGCGGGACAGATACGCAGTATTTT
D: TRBD1; V: TRBV3-1/TRBV3-2; size: -; J: TRBJ2-3; CDR3: CASSLHTGAGDTQYF; DNA: TGTGCCAGCAGCCTTCATACAGGGGCGGGAGATACGCAGTATTTT
D: -; V: TRBV6-5; size: -; J: TRBJ2-7; CDR3: CASGGSYEQYF; DNA: TGTGCCAGCGGGGGGTCCTACGAGCAGTACTTC
D: TRBD1; V: TRBV6-5; size: -; J: TRBJ1-5; CDR3: CASSRQGGNQPQHF; DNA: TGTGCCAGCAGTAGACAGGGCGGCAATCAGCCCCAGCATTTT
D: -; V: TRBV27; size: few; J: TRBJ1-4; CDR3: CASSLVRRSAEKLFF; DNA: TGTGCCAGCAGTTTGGTTCGGCGGTCGGCGGAAAAACTGTTTTTT
D: TRBD1; V: TRBV5-8; size: few; J: TRBJ1-5; CDR3: CASTMDRVRGQPQHF; DNA: TGTGCCAGCACCATGGACAGGGTAAGGGGCCAGCCCCAGCATTTT
D: TRBD1; V: TRBV29-1; size: -; J: TRBJ1-5; CDR3: CSVLSDREDQPQHF; DNA: TGCAGCGTCCTTTCGGACAGGGAGGATCAGCCCCAGCATTTT